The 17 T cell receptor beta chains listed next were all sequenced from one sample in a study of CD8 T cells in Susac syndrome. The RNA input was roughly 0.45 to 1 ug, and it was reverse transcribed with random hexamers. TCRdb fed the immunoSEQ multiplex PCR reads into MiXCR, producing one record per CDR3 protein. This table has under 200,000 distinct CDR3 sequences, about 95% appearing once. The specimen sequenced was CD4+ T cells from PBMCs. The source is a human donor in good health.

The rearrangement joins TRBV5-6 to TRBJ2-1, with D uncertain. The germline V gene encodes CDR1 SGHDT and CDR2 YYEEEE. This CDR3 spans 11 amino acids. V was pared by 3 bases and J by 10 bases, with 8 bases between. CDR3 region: CASSSWTEQFF. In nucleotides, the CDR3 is TGTGCCAGCAGCTCGTGGACGGAGCAGTTCTTC. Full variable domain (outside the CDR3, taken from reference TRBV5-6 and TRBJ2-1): DAGVTQSPTHLIKTRGQQVTLRCSPKSGHDTVSWYQQALGQGPQFIFQYYEEEERQRGNFPDRFSGHQFPNYSSELNVNALLLGDSALYLCASSSWTEQFFGPGTRLTVL.

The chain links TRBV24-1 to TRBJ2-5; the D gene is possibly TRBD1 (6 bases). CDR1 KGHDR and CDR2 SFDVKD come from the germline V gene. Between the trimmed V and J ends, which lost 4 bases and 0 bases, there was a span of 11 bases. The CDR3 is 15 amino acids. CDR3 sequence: CATSDPTGNQETQYF. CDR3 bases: TGTGCCACCAGTGACCCGACAGGAAACCAAGAGACCCAGTACTTC.

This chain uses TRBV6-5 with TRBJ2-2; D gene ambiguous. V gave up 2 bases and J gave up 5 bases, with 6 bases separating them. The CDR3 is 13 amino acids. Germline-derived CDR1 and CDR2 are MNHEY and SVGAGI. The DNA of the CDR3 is TGTGCCAGCAGTTACCCGCCTACCGGGGAGCTGTTTTTT. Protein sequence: CASSYPPTGELFF.

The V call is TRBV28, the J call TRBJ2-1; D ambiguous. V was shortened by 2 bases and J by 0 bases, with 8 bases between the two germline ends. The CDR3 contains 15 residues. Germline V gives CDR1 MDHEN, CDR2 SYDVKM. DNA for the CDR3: TGTGCCAGCAGTTTACCAGGACGCTCCTACAATGAGCAGTTCTTC. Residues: CASSLPGRSYNEQFF.

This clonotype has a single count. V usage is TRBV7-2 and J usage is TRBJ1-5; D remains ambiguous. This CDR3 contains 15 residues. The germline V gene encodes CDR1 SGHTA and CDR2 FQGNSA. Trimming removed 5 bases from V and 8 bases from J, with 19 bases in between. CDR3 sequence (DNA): TGTGCCAGCAGCCCCTATGAGTGGCAGGTTGAGCCCCAGCATTTT. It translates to CASSPYEWQVEPQHF.

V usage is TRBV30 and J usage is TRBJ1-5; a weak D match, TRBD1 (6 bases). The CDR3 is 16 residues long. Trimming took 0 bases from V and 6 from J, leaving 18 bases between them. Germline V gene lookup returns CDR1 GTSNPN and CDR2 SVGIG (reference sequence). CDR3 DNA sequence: TGTGCCTGGAGTGTAGGGGGGCGAGTTTTAGTTCAGCCCCAGCATTTT. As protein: CAWSVGGRVLVQPQHF.

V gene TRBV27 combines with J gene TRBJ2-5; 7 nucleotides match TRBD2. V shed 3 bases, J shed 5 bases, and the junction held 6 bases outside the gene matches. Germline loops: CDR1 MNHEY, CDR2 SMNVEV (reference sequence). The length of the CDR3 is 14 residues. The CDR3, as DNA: TGTGCCAGCAGTTTCGGGGGAGGGTTGGAGACCCAGTACTTC. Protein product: CASSFGGGLETQYF.

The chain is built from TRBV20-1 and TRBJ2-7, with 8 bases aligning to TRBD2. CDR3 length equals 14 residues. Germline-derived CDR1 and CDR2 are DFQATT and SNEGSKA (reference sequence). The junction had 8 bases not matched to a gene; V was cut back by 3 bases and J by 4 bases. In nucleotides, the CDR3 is TGCAGTGCTAGGGAACTAGCGGAGATTTACGAGCAGTACTTC. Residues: CSARELAEIYEQYF.

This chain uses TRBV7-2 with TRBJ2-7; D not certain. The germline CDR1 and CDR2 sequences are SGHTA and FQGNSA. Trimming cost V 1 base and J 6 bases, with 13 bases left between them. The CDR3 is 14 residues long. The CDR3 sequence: CASSLEPSHREQYF. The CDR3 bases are TGTGCCAGCAGCTTAGAGCCGAGCCACCGCGAGCAGTACTTC.

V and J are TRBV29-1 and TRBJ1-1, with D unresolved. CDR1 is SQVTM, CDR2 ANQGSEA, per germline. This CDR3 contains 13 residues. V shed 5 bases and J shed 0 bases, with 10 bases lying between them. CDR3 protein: CSVQTLMNTEAFF. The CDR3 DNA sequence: TGCAGCGTTCAGACTCTCATGAACACTGAAGCTTTCTTT.

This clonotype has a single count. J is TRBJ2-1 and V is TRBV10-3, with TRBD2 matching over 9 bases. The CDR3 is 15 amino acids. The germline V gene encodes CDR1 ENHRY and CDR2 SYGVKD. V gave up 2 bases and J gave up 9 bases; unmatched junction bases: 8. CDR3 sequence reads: CAISEGASGALEQFF. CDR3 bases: TGTGCCATCAGTGAGGGTGCTAGCGGGGCCCTTGAGCAGTTCTTC.

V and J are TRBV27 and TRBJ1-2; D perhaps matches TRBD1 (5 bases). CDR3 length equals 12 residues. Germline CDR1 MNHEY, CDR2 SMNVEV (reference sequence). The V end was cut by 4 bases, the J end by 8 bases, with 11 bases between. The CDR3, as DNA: TGTGCCAGCAGTTCTGCGGGGGAAGGCTACACCTTC. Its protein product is CASSSAGEGYTF.

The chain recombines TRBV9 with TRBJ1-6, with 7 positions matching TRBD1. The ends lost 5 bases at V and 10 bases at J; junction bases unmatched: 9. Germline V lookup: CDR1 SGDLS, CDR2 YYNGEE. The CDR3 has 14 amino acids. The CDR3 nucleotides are TGTGCCAGCAGTGCGACAGGGTTCAACTCACCCCTCCACTTT. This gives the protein CASSATGFNSPLHF.

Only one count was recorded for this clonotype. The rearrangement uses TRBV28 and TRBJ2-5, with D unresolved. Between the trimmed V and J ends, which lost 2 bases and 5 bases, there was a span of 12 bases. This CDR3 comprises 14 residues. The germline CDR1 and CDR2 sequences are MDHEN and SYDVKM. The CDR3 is CASSLGQPRETQYF. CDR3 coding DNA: TGTGCCAGCAGTTTAGGGCAGCCCCGGGAGACCCAGTACTTC.

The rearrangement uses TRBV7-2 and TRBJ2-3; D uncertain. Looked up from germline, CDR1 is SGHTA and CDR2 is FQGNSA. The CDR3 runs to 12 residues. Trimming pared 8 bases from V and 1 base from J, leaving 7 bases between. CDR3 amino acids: CASSLRTDTQYF. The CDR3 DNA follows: TGTGCCAGCTCACTCCGCACAGATACGCAGTATTTT.

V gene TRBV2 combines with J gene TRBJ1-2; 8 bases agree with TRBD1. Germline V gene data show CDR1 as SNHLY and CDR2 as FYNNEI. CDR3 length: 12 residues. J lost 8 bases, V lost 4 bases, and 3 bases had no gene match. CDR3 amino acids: CASSGTGRGYTF. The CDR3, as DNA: TGTGCCAGCAGTGGGACAGGGAGAGGCTACACCTTC.

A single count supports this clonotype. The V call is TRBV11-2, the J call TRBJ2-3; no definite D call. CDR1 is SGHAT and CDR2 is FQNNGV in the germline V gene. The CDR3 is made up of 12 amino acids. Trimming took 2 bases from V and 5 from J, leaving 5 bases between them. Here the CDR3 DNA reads TGTGCCAGCAGCTTACTGGTAGATACGCAGTATTTT. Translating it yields CASSLLVDTQYF.